Below are 14 T cell receptor beta chains sequenced from a single sample in a study of prognosis after radiotherapy for stage I lung cancer. From genomic DNA, TCR beta CDR3 was amplified by two-round multiplex PCR. Primers were specific to each TRBV and TRBJ gene in first-round PCR. TCRdb fed the multiplex PCR reads into MiXCR, producing one record per CDR3 protein. The profile covers around 56,000 distinct CDR3 sequences, with about 25% appearing a single time and around 6.8% taken by the ten largest. The specimen comprised PBMCs, sampled before or after stereotactic body radiation therapy (not recorded which). The receptors derive from a donor of 50 years or more with non-small cell lung cancer.

A word on this clonotype: One junction end does not reproduce the germline sequence, and a read error may be involved. This chain links TRBV2 with TRBJ1-1, with D maybe TRBD1 (5 bases). The CDR3 runs to 12 residues. Germline CDR1 reads SNHLY; CDR2 reads FYNNEI. In nucleotides, the CDR3 is TGTGCCTCCAGGGAGGCGAACACTGGAGCTTTCTTT. Translation gives CASREANTGAFF.

In this sample, this clonotype turned up once. The rearrangement joins TRBV6-1 to TRBJ2-7, with TRBD1 matching over 9 bases. The CDR3 sequence is 13 residues long. The ends lost 9 bases at V and 0 bases at J; junction bases unmatched: 3. CDR1 is MNHNS, CDR2 SASEGT, per germline. The CDR3 reads CARDRGRSYEQYF. In DNA form, the CDR3 reads TGTGCCAGGGACAGGGGCCGCTCCTACGAGCAGTACTTC.

Concerning this clonotype itself: A much larger clone sits a single nucleotide away, making a read error possible. The CDR3 region has the DNA TGCGCCAGCAGCTCCACGGCGGCTGGGACGCTGAACACTGAAGCTTTCTTT. Translation: CASSSTAAGTLNTEAFF. The J gene is TRBJ1-1, the V gene TRBV5-1, with D perhaps TRBD1 (5 bases). The CDR3 loop spans 17 amino acids. In germline, CDR1 is SGHRS, CDR2 YFSETQ. Trimming took 3 bases from V and 0 from J, leaving 18 bases between them.

This chain joins TRBV11-2 and TRBJ2-1; 14 bases map to TRBD2. Germline loops: CDR1 SGHAT, CDR2 FQNNGV. The CDR3 consists of 16 residues. The ends lost 9 bases at V and 10 bases at J; junction bases unmatched: 14. The CDR3 protein is CASRPRTSGGRDEQFF. The DNA for the CDR3 is TGTGCCAGTCGCCCTCGGACTAGCGGGGGGAGGGACGAGCAGTTCTTC. The full variable domain, its missing parts supplied by reference TRBV11-2 and TRBJ2-1, is EAGVAQSPRYKIIEKRQSVAFWCNPISGHATLYWYQQILGQGPKLLIQFQNNGVVDDSQLPKDRFSAERLKGVDSTLKIQPAKLEDSAVYLCASRPRTSGGRDEQFFGPGTRLTVL.

This clonotype appeared many times. This chain uses TRBV6-5 with TRBJ1-5; D gene unclear. V lost 2 bases and J lost 10, with 12 bases in between. Germline CDR1 and CDR2: MNHEY and SVGAGI. The CDR3 contains 13 residues. The CDR3 DNA reads TGTGCCAGCAGTTACGGATCTGGGGATCCCCAGCATTTT. Protein: CASSYGSGDPQHF.

Of note for this clonotype: Mismatch with germline at one junction end may stem from a read error. The genes are TRBV5-1 and TRBJ1-5, with 7 bases matching TRBD1. Germline lookup yields CDR1 SGHRS and CDR2 YFSETQ. The CDR3 is 15 residues long. The CDR3 sequence is CASSLGQGINQPLHF. CDR3 DNA: TGCGCCAGCAGCTTGGGACAGGGAATCAATCAGCCCCTGCATTTT. The whole variable domain, filled in from reference TRBV5-1 and TRBJ1-5, reads KAGVTQTPRYLIKTRGQQVTLSCSPISGHRSVSWYQQTPGQGLQFLFEYFSETQRNKGNFPGRFSGRQFSNSRSEMNVSTLELGDSALYLCASSLGQGINQPLHFGDGTRLSIL.

This clonotype was detected ten times or more. The chain is built from TRBV28 and TRBJ1-4; 9 bases line up with TRBD1. The CDR3 contains 14 residues. Germline V gene sequence: CDR1 MDHEN, CDR2 SYDVKM. With V trimmed by 5 bases and J by 7 bases, 5 bases remained unmatched. CDR3 residues: CASSNTGGSEKLFF. CDR3 sequence (DNA): TGTGCCAGCAGTAATACAGGGGGCAGTGAAAAACTGTTTTTT. The entire variable domain, with the rest obtained from reference TRBV28 and TRBJ1-4, is as follows: DVKVTQSSRYLVKRTGEKVFLECVQDMDHENMFWYRQDPGLGLRLIYFSYDVKMKEKGDIPEGYSVSREKKERFSLILESASTNQTSMYLCASSNTGGSEKLFFGSGTQLSVL.

With respect to this clonotype: A clone one base away is much larger, so this may be a read error. The rearrangement uses TRBV5-7 and TRBJ2-7; 11 bases are a match to TRBD2. TRBV5-7 is labeled an ORF, and its function is uncertain. V lost 0 bases to trimming and J lost 3 bases; unmatched junction nucleotides: 17. This CDR3 comprises 20 residues. CDR3 coding DNA: TGTGCCAGCAGCTTGGAGGGTGGGTGTCTAGCGGGGGGTTCACACTACGAGCAGTACTTC. It translates to CASSLEGGCLAGGSHYEQYF.

A word on this clonotype: A much more abundant neighbour one base away suggests this may be a read error. The chain is built from TRBV10-3 and TRBJ2-7; the D gene is possibly TRBD2 (6 bases). This CDR3 has 13 residues. The germline CDR1 and CDR2 sequences are ENHRY and SYGVKD. The DNA for the CDR3 is TGTGCCATCAGGAGGGGACTTTCCTACGAGAAGTACTTC. This translates into CAIRRGLSYEKYF.

This clonotype was recorded at least ten times. J is TRBJ1-2 and V is TRBV20-1; 10 bases are a match to TRBD1. CDR1 and CDR2 from the germline V gene are DFQATT and SNEGSKA (reference sequence). The junction had 4 bases not matched to a gene; V was cut back by 5 bases and J by 7 bases. This CDR3 has 12 residues. The CDR3 spells CSALDRGAGYTF. DNA of the CDR3: TGCAGTGCTCTGGACAGGGGGGCTGGCTACACCTTC.

This chain links TRBV18 with TRBJ2-1; D possibly matches TRBD1 or TRBD2 (6 bases each). Germline V CDR1 and CDR2: KGHSH, LQKENI. The CDR3 loop spans 15 amino acids. Trimming cost V 6 bases and J 0 bases, with 12 bases left between them. CDR3 sequence (DNA): TGTGCCAGCTCCAGAGGGGGGAGCTCCTACAATGAGCAGTTCTTC. Protein sequence: CASSRGGSSYNEQFF.

This clonotype was found many times. The chain is built from TRBV28 and TRBJ2-2; 9 positions match TRBD2. CDR1 and CDR2 from the germline V gene are MDHEN and SYDVKM. This CDR3 is built from 17 residues. V was clipped by 4 bases and J by 1 base; unmatched bases: 7. The CDR3 nucleotides are TGTGCCAGCAGTTCGGTAGCGGGGGTCGTGAACACCGGGGAGCTGTTTTTT. Protein sequence: CASSSVAGVVNTGELFF.

This clonotype has at least ten counts. This chain connects TRBV29-1 to TRBJ2-1, with 12 bases aligning to TRBD1. Germline V gene data show CDR1 as SQVTM and CDR2 as ANQGSEA. This CDR3 is built from 14 residues. V shed 1 base, J shed 7 bases, and the junction held 2 bases outside the gene matches. This CDR3 is CSVEGGQGANEQFF. Here the CDR3 DNA reads TGCAGCGTTGAAGGGGGACAGGGGGCAAATGAGCAGTTCTTC.

This clonotype was observed many times. The V gene is TRBV7-9, the J gene TRBJ1-2, with D unclear. CDR3 size: 13 residues. Germline V gene sequence: CDR1 SEHNR, CDR2 FQNEAQ (reference sequence). Between the trimmed V and J ends, which lost 5 bases and 9 bases, there was a span of 16 bases. The CDR3 DNA reads as TGTGCCAGCAGCCCGACGTCCTTGGAGCGCTACACCTTC. This translates into CASSPTSLERYTF.